Sequencing of this T cell receptor beta chain was carried out in a study of shared clonotypes between healthy human individuals. General study points: Shared across several donors were about 4.8% of the naive CD4 clonotypes. Rarefaction demonstrated incomplete sorted-subset sequencing despite large depth.

Comments on this clone: Its antigen remains unknown.

Cells designated naive CD8 were CD45RO-negative and were positively selected for CCR7, with terminally differentiated effector memory CD45RA+ cells excluded. Germline V lookup: CDR1 SNHLY, CDR2 FYNNEI. The CDR3 contains 15 residues. V lost 3 bases to trimming and J lost 7 bases, with 18 bases between them. Assay used: immunoSEQ multiplex PCR; TCRdb lists only in-frame clones, some missing. The data hold approximately 2,200,000 clones, with about 93% observed a single time. Sequencing was performed on naive CD8+ T cells from PBMCs. The sequence derives from a man between 18 and 35 years old in good health. Some clones in this sample may be carry-over from other donors' samples. This chain links TRBV2 with TRBJ2-5; unclear D gene. CDR3 bases: TGTGCCAGCAGTGACCTTTACTCCTCAAAGGGGACCCAGTACTTC. This gives the protein CASSDLYSSKGTQYF.